This TCR beta chain comes out of a study of shared clonotypes between healthy human individuals. About the research overall: Every donor yielded three CD4 naive, three CD4 memory, two CD8 naive and one CD8 memory plate.

This clone was seen ten or more times. Germline V gives CDR1 SQVTM, CDR2 ANQGSEA. The V and J ends lost 6 bases and 0 bases respectively, with 12 bases between them. This CDR3 is built from 13 residues. A deep-level run was used for the assay. Using immunoSEQ multiplex PCR, the repertoire was profiled, and TCRdb retains in-frame clones only, with some absent. The data hold some 89,000 clones, with approximately 61% observed a single time. The clonotype was recovered from a man under 40 in good health. Sample: memory CD8+ T cells sorted from blood. As for subset: CD45RO+ cells pooled with CCR7-negative TemRA cells. This chain joins TRBV29-1 and TRBJ2-7; no clear D. In DNA, the CDR3 is TGCAGCGTGGTATATAGCTACTCCTACGAGCAGTACTTC. As protein: CSVVYSYSYEQYF.